This is a list of T cell receptor beta chains from one sample in a study of T cells in tumors after PD-1 blockade. Sequenced by immunoSEQ multiplex PCR; TCRdb stores in-frame clones only, minus some. This table has 30,000 to 40,000 clones, approximately 78% appearing once. The sequencing here drew on PBMCs, taken before anti-PD-1 treatment. These receptors originate from a human donor with basal cell carcinoma. The CDR3 runs from the conserved cysteine through the conserved F or W. The D gene is left open where the match is weak. For some rows the clone size is stated as once, few or many, or as a class when expanded; others skip it.

J	V	length	size	D	CDR3	DNA
TRBJ2-5	TRBV19	14	few	-	CASNGHLAQETQYF	TGTGCCAGTAACGGGCATCTAGCCCAAGAGACCCAGTACTTC
TRBJ2-7	TRBV6-5	16	few	TRBD2	CASSYSLAGGSYEQYF	TGTGCCAGCAGTTACTCCCTAGCGGGGGGGTCCTACGAGCAGTACTTC
TRBJ2-7	TRBV11-1	14	-	TRBD2	CASSPRLAAYEQYF	TGTGCCAGCAGCCCCAGACTAGCTGCGTACGAGCAGTACTTC
TRBJ2-7	TRBV7-8	18	once	TRBD1	CASSTATSPGQFSSEQYF	TGTGCCAGCAGCACAGCTACCTCGCCGGGACAGTTTTCGTCCGAGCAGTACTTC
TRBJ2-4	TRBV15	13	medium-sized	-	CATSRARKNIQYF	TGTGCCACCAGCAGAGCAAGAAAAAACATTCAGTACTTC
TRBJ1-2	TRBV19	14	-	TRBD1	CASSMGQSNYGYTF	TGTGCCAGTAGTATGGGACAGAGTAACTATGGCTACACCTTC
TRBJ1-1	TRBV6-5	14	-	-	CASTLGRGWTEAFF	TGTGCCAGCACGCTGGGGAGGGGGTGGACTGAAGCTTTCTTT
TRBJ1-2	TRBV11-3	14	-	TRBD1	CASSSHRDSYGYTF	TGTGCCAGCAGCTCCCACCGGGACAGCTATGGCTACACCTTC
TRBJ1-2	TRBV24-1	13	-	-	CATSDQDSRGYTF	TGTGCCACCAGTGATCAGGATTCGAGAGGCTACACCTTC
TRBJ1-4	TRBV4-3	17	once	TRBD1	CASSPAAQGAGDEKLFF	TGCGCCAGCAGCCCTGCGGCACAGGGGGCTGGAGATGAAAAACTGTTTTTT
TRBJ1-4	TRBV7-9	14	-	TRBD1	CASSLGQGGEKLFF	TGTGCCAGCAGCTTAGGACAGGGGGGTGAAAAACTGTTTTTT
TRBJ2-7	TRBV11-1	15	-	TRBD2	CASSSLGGGLAEQYF	TGTGCCAGCAGCTCCCTCGGCGGGGGGCTTGCCGAGCAGTACTTC
TRBJ1-2	TRBV29-1	12	few	-	CSAQTENYGYTF	TGCAGCGCCCAGACAGAGAACTATGGCTACACCTTC
TRBJ1-1	TRBV28	14	-	TRBD1	CASSLGTGGQEAFF	TGTGCCAGCAGTTTGGGGACAGGGGGTCAAGAAGCTTTCTTT
TRBJ2-7	TRBV5-1	16	-	-	CASSLGRPGYIEEQYF	TGCGCCAGCAGCTTGGGTAGACCGGGCTATATTGAGGAGCAGTACTTC
TRBJ2-4	TRBV13	15	-	-	CASSLGRRPKNIQYF	TGTGCCAGCAGCTTAGGACGGCGACCCAAAAACATTCAGTACTTC
TRBJ2-7	TRBV3-1/TRBV3-2	15	-	-	CASSLKPAHYDEQYF	TGTGCCAGCAGCCTTAAGCCAGCCCACTACGACGAGCAGTACTTC
TRBJ2-3	TRBV19	13	-	-	CASTLGAGDTQYF	TGTGCCAGTACCCTGGGGGCGGGGGATACGCAGTATTTT
TRBJ2-2	TRBV5-1	16	-	-	CASSLDPGIRAGELFF	TGCGCCAGCAGCTTGGATCCAGGGATTAGGGCCGGGGAGCTGTTTTTT
TRBJ2-7	TRBV6-5	14	-	-	CASGQGGRVYEQYF	TGTGCCAGCGGCCAAGGGGGGAGAGTATACGAGCAGTACTTC
TRBJ1-2	TRBV28	17	-	TRBD1	CASSFRIGPGGYYGYTF	TGTGCCAGCAGTTTTCGTATAGGGCCAGGGGGCTACTATGGCTACACCTTC
TRBJ2-4	TRBV28	13	-	-	CASSFYSTNIQYF	TGTGCCAGCAGTTTTTACAGTACGAACATTCAGTACTTC
TRBJ2-1	TRBV29-1	13	-	-	CSVGRDVYNEQFF	TGCAGCGTTGGGCGGGACGTATACAATGAGCAGTTCTTC